Here is one T cell receptor beta chain with its context. The antigen this receptor binds is unknown. Base qualities are missing; no much larger clone stands one base away. The record originates from a study of T cell changes during pregnancy in multiple sclerosis (dated by TCRdb to the late 2010s). The study in broad terms: The study examined how the T cell repertoire changed over the course of pregnancy in women with multiple sclerosis.

Reading from cysteine to phenylalanine, the CDR3 counts 15 amino acids. The read is trimmed to its CDR3 DNA, 45 bases read in frame from base 1. CDR1 SGHAT and CDR2 FQDESV are derived from the germline V gene (reference sequence). Library creation used the immunoSEQ multiplex PCR assay. As stored in TCRdb, this immuneACCESS dataset retains in-frame rearrangements with V and J assigned. A fraction of the clones does not appear; measured against another copy, unresolved V genes explain less than half of the discrepancy, and the remainder lacks a known reason. The table for this sample lists around 50,000 clones; 80% to 95% of them were counted only once. Of the sample, 0.55% to 0.65% is held by the ten largest clones.

The sequence links TRBV11-1 to TRBJ2-5; the D segment could be TRBD2, given 5 matching bases. The end of the DNA fits TRBJ2-7 better, so the J call may be wrong. The sequences come from CD4+ T cells from peripheral blood mononuclear cells, collected after pregnancy. The clonotype comes from a female donor in good health, enrolled as a control in a pregnancy study. Read as DNA, the sequence is TGTGCCAGCAGCCCCGACGACTACCGGTCCTACGAGCAGTACTTC. Its product reads: CASSPDDYRSYEQYF.